These T cell receptor beta chains were read from a single sample in a study of blood T cells in healthy people across ages. TCRdb re-derived calls from the 5' RACE reads in MiXCR, one entry per CDR3 protein. The data show a few hundred thousand distinct CDR3 sequences, with approximately 47% seen just once and 45% to 60% held by the top ten. The specimen sequenced was blood. The receptors here all came from a man aged 55 to 70 in good health. The CDR3 runs from the conserved cysteine through the conserved F or W. A D gene is named only where the DNA matches it firmly. The size of a clone is reported for some rows only, either as once, few or many, or as a class for expanded clones.

d_gene | j_gene | v_gene | abundance | CDR3aa | CDR3nt
. | TRBJ1-5 | TRBV6-6 | . | CASSSKDGNSNQPQHF | TGTGCCAGCAGTTCTAAAGACGGGAATAGCAATCAGCCCCAGCATTTT
. | TRBJ2-7 | TRBV7-6 | few | CASSSLLESEQYF | TGTGCCAGCAGTTCCCTTTTGGAGTCCGAGCAGTACTTC
. | TRBJ2-5 | TRBV29-1 | . | CSVDGTPSYNEQYF | TGCAGCGTTGACGGGACGCCCTCCTACAATGAGCAGTACTTC
TRBD1 | TRBJ2-5 | TRBV5-1 | . | CASSQGDAKETQYF | TGCGCCAGCAGCCAGGGGGACGCGAAAGAGACCCAGTACTTC
. | TRBJ2-7 | TRBV7-2 | . | CASSRATSSYEQYF | TGTGCCAGCAGCCGTGCGACTAGTTCCTACGAGCAGTACTTC
. | TRBJ2-7 | TRBV7-2 | many | CASSFRGDIYEQYF | TGTGCCAGCAGCTTTAGGGGGGACATCTACGAGCAGTACTTC
. | TRBJ2-5 | TRBV6-5 | . | CASSLRTPQETQYF | TGTGCCAGCAGTCTACGGACACCCCAAGAGACCCAGTACTTC
. | TRBJ2-5 | TRBV19 | . | CASGGRGETQYF | TGTGCCAGTGGGGGGAGAGGGGAGACCCAGTACTTC
TRBD1 | TRBJ1-6 | TRBV6-1 | . | CASSGGQAHLHF | TGTGCCAGCAGTGGAGGACAGGCTCATCTCCACTTT
. | TRBJ1-3 | TRBV12-3/TRBV12-4 | . | CASSLSGNTIYF | TGTGCCAGCAGTTTGTCTGGAAACACCATATATTTT
TRBD1 | TRBJ1-1 | TRBV29-1 | . | CSVEPGQGRDTEAFF | TGCAGCGTTGAACCGGGACAGGGTCGGGACACTGAAGCTTTCTTT
. | TRBJ2-2 | TRBV6-5 | . | CASSYPGRELFF | TGTGCCAGCAGTTACCCCGGCCGGGAGCTGTTTTTT
TRBD1 | TRBJ2-7 | TRBV14 | . | CASSQITGTGGRYEQYF | TGTGCCAGCAGCCAAATTACGGGAACAGGGGGCAGGTACGAGCAGTACTTC
. | TRBJ2-1 | TRBV3-1 | . | CASSQYQGNEQFF | TGTGCCAGCAGCCAATACCAGGGTAATGAGCAGTTCTTC